The source of this TCR beta chain is a study of cytomegalovirus exposure and HLA in healthy donors (dated by TCRdb to the late 2010s). About the study as a whole: According to an earlier analysis of 450 to 650 of the donors, about 179 million T cells yielded 95 million to 140 million unique TCR beta sequences and around 280 Gb of sequence data. Besides the first cohort of 500 to 700 subjects, a separate validation cohort made up of 120 or so different subjects was used. Among the 398 genotyped donors, around 81% belonged to the genetic ancestry cluster associated with self-reported Caucasian donors. The study aimed to test whether cataloging public T cell receptors could reveal signatures of past pathogen exposure. Typing coverage varied by locus: roughly 629-630 donors for A, B, C, DRB1 and DQB1; roughly 520 for DQA1; over 600 for DPA1; 400 to 480 for DPB1. An early release that covered fewer than 750 HLA-typed donors contained approximately 300 gigabases of sequencing data and tens of millions of unique TCR sequences. HLA typing included class I and class II loci at four-digit resolution. An earlier analysis of fewer than 750 of the donors used high-throughput TCR beta sequencing to judge whether each TCR beta V gene segment behaved as functional or pseudogenic. The T cell repertoires of 700 or so subjects were profiled by immunosequencing and related to cytomegalovirus serostatus. Genome-wide SNP genotypes for about three fifths of the 666 donors were used in a later genetic analysis, which treated that subset as a discovery cohort. All discovery cohort repertoires had been generated using a single sequencing platform. In the later analysis, no new phenotypic data were used to find candidate immune exposures; instead, reliance was placed on TCR beta sequences and their occurrence across donors. A later analysis re-examined previously published TCR beta repertoires from around 670 donors and added high-resolution HLA genotyping to investigate patterns of TCR occurrence. Among 300 to 500 genotyped donors of the cohort, an average of approximately 220,000 unique TCR beta nucleotide sequences was sequenced per donor, of which about 18% were non-productive. Donor age, sex, ethnicity and CMV serostatus were compiled together with the repertoire data. High-throughput TCR immunosequencing, statistical association of individual TCRs with disease status, and machine learning were combined to predict cytomegalovirus infection status. A handful of DR-DQ haplotypes were handled as single units for association and clustering because linkage in the cohort was strong.

General conclusions and limits of the study: In a later analysis, HLA-associated TCR beta chains were found to be more clonally expanded and to have lower generation probabilities than equally common non-associated chains. For the cohort, immune exposure information was limited to CMV serostatus. The presence/absence analyses assumed that sequencing depth was roughly uniform across donors, and that assumption may not be true. Because counts were too low, seventeen rarely observed V segments, including chromosome 9 orphons, were left out of the earlier analysis of a few hundred of the donors. Some IMGT-functional V segments, including TRBV6-2 and TRBV6-3, could not be distinguished by the 87-base-pair reads and were therefore excluded. Because some donors lacked HLA typing at each locus, the association tests relied only on the typed subset. Broadly in line with IMGT annotations, most TCR beta V segments showed up in productive rearrangements about 87% or about 30% of the time in an earlier analysis of under 700 of the donors. Several of the top co-occurrence clusters appeared to be linked to parvovirus B19, influenza, CMV and Epstein-Barr virus, according to a later analysis. Most CMV-associated TCR beta chains appeared to be HLA-restricted in a later analysis, and the HLA associations seemed to be driven largely by CMV exposure. A cluster of highly shared sequence variants was judged likely to represent a technical artifact of the sequencing pipeline. The study gave a list of 150 to 200 TCR beta chains associated with cytomegalovirus. It was suggested by the authors that the approach could potentially be generalized to other disease states and immunological phenotypes. In a later genetic analysis, a missense DCLRE1C variant was associated with V-gene and J-gene trimming of TCR beta chains, and the association was replicated in an independent cohort. Linkage disequilibrium might explain the correlated functional status among segregating V segments, but an unknown experimental factor could not be ruled out. In vitro tests confirmed that a few of the cytomegalovirus-associated TCR beta chains recognize cytomegalovirus antigens. A later genetic analysis reported fewer N-insertions in productive TCRs among donors in an Asian-associated ancestry cluster than the roughly 620-donor mean. A further reported finding was that TCR beta sequences accurately predicted the HLA-A and HLA-B alleles for most subjects in the first cohort. This cohort had only TCR beta chains sequenced, and the lack of alpha or paired-chain data limited which features could be detected. According to a later analysis, TCR association rates differed among HLA loci, with DRB1 alleles showing the most associated TCRs and HLA-C alleles showing the fewest. Most TCR sequences were observed very rarely across donors, whereas some public TCRs were present in many individuals. Cytomegalovirus status was reported to be diagnosed by the classifier with high specificity and sensitivity in both the original and validation cohorts. In a later analysis, some 18,000 TCR beta sequences were associated with specific HLA alleles at a false discovery rate of 0.05. Assigning TCR associations to individual alleles was difficult when HLA alleles, especially DR and DQ, strongly co-occurred.

To prepare the library, the immunoSEQ multiplex PCR assay was applied. For the multiplex PCR, a mixture combining 60 forward primers for TCR Vbeta segments and 13 reverse primers for TCR Jbeta segments was used. The CDR3 region of rearranged TCR beta genes was amplified from genomic DNA by a multiplex PCR assay. The Illumina HiSeq System was used to sequence the amplified TCR beta libraries as 87-base-pair reads. As for the authors' bioinformatics: In a later analysis, some 80 million unique TCR beta chains were counted across the 690 or so repertoires, and around 10 million of these chains were shared by at least two donors. Raw reads were error-corrected and collapsed into unique sequences by a nearest-neighbor algorithm in which closely related sequences were merged to remove PCR and sequencing errors. Alignment of CDR3 sequences to IMGT reference sequences was used to assign V, D and J gene segments. For a sequence to be retained, a match of at least six nucleotides to both a V gene segment and a J gene segment was required. A rearrangement counted as productive if the CDR3 had no stop codons and remained in frame with V and J, and every other rearrangement counted as non-productive. Following IMGT convention, CDR3 was defined as the stretch from the second conserved V-encoded cysteine to the conserved J-encoded phenylalanine. In an earlier analysis of around 600 of the donors, sequences lacking an unambiguous match to a single V gene segment were excluded. In an earlier analysis of roughly 500 of the donors, V segments were called functional above 56.7% productive rearrangements and were called segregating when the between-donor standard deviation exceeded 5%. A statistical classification framework was built to diagnose cytomegalovirus status from the catalog of TCR beta chain sequences. A later analysis assigned V and J genes by comparing TCR nucleotide sequences with IMGT/GENE-DB human TR gene sequences. A later analysis assigned CDR3 sequences and most-parsimonious VDJ recombination scenarios with the TCRdist pipeline. In a later analysis, every TCR beta chain was defined by the combination of its CDR3 amino acid sequence and its V-gene family, and reads without a unique V-gene family were dropped. To address suspected cross-contamination and a sequencing artifact, a later analysis removed a few hundred highly shared, low-generation-probability nucleotide sequences. In a later analysis, a clonal expansion index for each public chain was calculated from normalized within-repertoire ranks of inferred template counts. A later analysis computed generation probabilities with a VDJ recombination model fitted to out-of-frame rearrangements, and checked the results against IGoR. In a later analysis, TCR-TCR, TCR-HLA and TCR-CMV co-occurrence was scored with hypergeometric tests, and a repertoire-size bias correction was applied to TCR pairs. A later analysis estimated false discovery rates by permuting HLA or CMV assignments 20 times. In a later analysis, co-occurring TCRs were grouped with DBSCAN, and TCRdist sequence similarity was added when clustering was performed within HLA-allele-positive subsets. Repertoires with fewer than 30,000 or more than 120,000 public chains, plus five repertoires with anomalous nucleotide sharing, were excluded from co-occurrence clustering. Sourced from immuneACCESS, this table was stored by TCRdb with only in-frame sequences that have V and J called. A share of the clones is absent; for the studies checked, an unresolved V gene accounts for under half, and the remainder has no known explanation. Clonal size and the V and J genes are those of that table, whereas D and trimming came from the DNA. The sample table lists 150,000 to 200,000 clones, approximately 80% of them with a count of one. The ten largest make up approximately 2.1% of the sample.

Comment on this clone: Its antigen target is currently unknown. No quality values exist for individual bases; no much larger clone is one base distant.

The cohort consisted of 600 to 700 healthy bone marrow donors. Cohort members were all nominally healthy when sampled, although unrecorded immune exposures were likely present. The donor was CMV seronegative and was included in the group of about 350 seronegative cohort members. Every donor gave a peripheral blood sample, and the peripheral blood mononuclear cells from that sample were used for TCR beta sequencing. Genomic DNA extraction from the blood cell samples was performed with the Qiagen DNeasy Blood Extraction Kit. Germline trimming: 6 bases from V, 5 bases from J; junction bases outside gene matches: 10. From the cysteine through the phenylalanine, the CDR3 covers 16 amino acids. Of all the DNA, just the CDR3 is kept, 48 bases in frame from base 1. The germline V gene (reference sequence) yields MNHEY for CDR1 and SMNVEV for CDR2.

The TCR was taken from a woman aged 45-65 years in good health and CMV-seronegative. The chain uses TRBV27 and TRBJ2-1, and TRBD1 aligns with 10 junction nucleotides. The specimen was PBMCs. At the DNA level, the sequence is TGTGCCAGCAGAATTCCCGGGACAGGGGTCGACAATGAGCAGTTCTTC. The resulting protein is CASRIPGTGVDNEQFF.